Listed below are T cell receptor beta chains from one sample, sequenced in a study of molecular identifiers for immune sequencing clone quantification. Each CDR3 protein is one row after TCRdb ran MiXCR on the PCR reads. The sample consists of more than 450,000 distinct CDR3 sequences, under 30% of them appearing once. The sample was naive CD8+ T cells from blood, with Jurkat cell RNA spiked in. The receptor set was obtained from a human donor in good health. Some libraries in this study had Jurkat cell RNA spiked in. Both conserved end residues are part of each CDR3. The D gene is left open where the match is weak. For some rows the clone size is stated as once, few or many, or as a class when expanded; others skip it.

D gene,V gene,J gene,clone size,CDR3 protein,CDR3 DNA
TRBD1,TRBV19,TRBJ2-7,-,CASSIGQGISYEQYF,TGTGCCAGTAGTATTGGACAGGGGATTTCCTACGAGCAGTACTTC
-,TRBV5-6,TRBJ2-3,-,CASSFGPDTQYF,TGTGCCAGCAGCTTCGGGCCAGATACGCAGTATTTT
-,TRBV2,TRBJ2-7,many,CASSGGNREILGQYF,TGTGCCAGCAGTGGCGGCAACAGGGAGATTCTAGGGCAGTACTTC
-,TRBV20-1,TRBJ2-4,few,CSAQDGVAKNIQYF,TGCAGTGCTCAAGACGGAGTAGCCAAAAACATTCAGTACTTC
TRBD2,TRBV20-1,TRBJ2-7,-,CSAQGTSDSYEQYF,TGCAGTGCTCAGGGGACTAGCGACTCCTACGAGCAGTACTTC
TRBD2,TRBV27,TRBJ2-1,-,CATEVSGRAYNEQFF,TGTGCCACCGAAGTTAGCGGGAGGGCCTACAATGAGCAGTTCTTC
TRBD2,TRBV28,TRBJ2-7,many,CASSPYSGGGYEQYF,TGTGCCAGCAGTCCATATAGCGGGGGGGGTTACGAGCAGTACTTC
-,TRBV12-3/TRBV12-4,TRBJ2-7,-,CASSSPLGQYF,TGTGCCAGCAGTTCCCCCCTCGGGCAGTACTTC
-,TRBV29-1,TRBJ2-2,-,CSVEDPSLALNTGELFF,TGCAGCGTTGAAGATCCGAGTCTAGCACTGAACACCGGGGAGCTGTTTTTT
-,TRBV19,TRBJ1-4,-,CASTTGEKLFF,TGTGCCAGTACCACCGGTGAAAAACTGTTTTTT
TRBD1,TRBV4-3,TRBJ1-5,-,CAHRQDQGAGTQPQHF,TGCGCCCACCGCCAAGATCAGGGGGCGGGCACTCAGCCCCAGCATTTT
-,TRBV28,TRBJ1-3,few,CASSLLPENTIYF,TGTGCCAGCAGTTTATTGCCGGAAAACACCATATATTTT
-,TRBV27,TRBJ2-1,few,CASSQPGANRYNEQFF,TGTGCCAGCAGTCAGCCGGGCGCGAACCGGTACAATGAGCAGTTCTTC
-,TRBV3-1,TRBJ2-7,many,CASSQDPAQGTEQYF,TGTGCCAGCAGCCAAGACCCCGCGCAGGGGACCGAGCAGTACTTC
-,TRBV6-5,TRBJ2-1,-,CASSYSRAGSSYNEQFF,TGTGCCAGCAGTTACAGTAGGGCGGGGAGCTCCTACAATGAGCAGTTCTTC